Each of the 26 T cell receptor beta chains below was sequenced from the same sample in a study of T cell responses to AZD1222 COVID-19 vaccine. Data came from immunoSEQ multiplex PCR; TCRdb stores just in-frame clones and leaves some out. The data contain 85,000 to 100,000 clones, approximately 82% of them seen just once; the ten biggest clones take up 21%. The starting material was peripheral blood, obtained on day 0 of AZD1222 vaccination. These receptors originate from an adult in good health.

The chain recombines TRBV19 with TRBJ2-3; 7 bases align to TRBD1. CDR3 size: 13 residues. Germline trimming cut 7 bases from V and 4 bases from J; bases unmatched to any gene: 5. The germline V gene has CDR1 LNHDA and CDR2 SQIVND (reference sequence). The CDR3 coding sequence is TGTGCCAGTAAACAAGGGGGCGCAGATACGCAGTATTTT. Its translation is CASKQGGADTQYF. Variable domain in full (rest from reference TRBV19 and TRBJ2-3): DGGITQSPKYLFRKEGQNVTLSCEQNLNHDAMYWYRQDPGQGLRLIYYSQIVNDFQKGDIAEGYSVSREKKESFPLTVTSAQKNPTAFYLCASKQGGADTQYFGPGTRLTVL.

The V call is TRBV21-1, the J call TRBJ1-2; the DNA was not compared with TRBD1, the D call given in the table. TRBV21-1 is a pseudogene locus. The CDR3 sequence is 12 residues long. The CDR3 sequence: CASSKGQYGYTF. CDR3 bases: TGTGCCAGCAGCAAAGGACAATATGGCTACACCTTC.

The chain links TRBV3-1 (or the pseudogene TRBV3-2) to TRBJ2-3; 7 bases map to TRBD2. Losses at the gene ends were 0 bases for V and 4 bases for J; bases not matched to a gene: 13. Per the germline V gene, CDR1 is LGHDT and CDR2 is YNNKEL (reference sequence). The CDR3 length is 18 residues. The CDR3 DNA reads TGTGCCAGCAGCCAAGATATCGTCGGGACTATCACCGCAGATACGCAGTATTTT. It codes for CASSQDIVGTITADTQYF.

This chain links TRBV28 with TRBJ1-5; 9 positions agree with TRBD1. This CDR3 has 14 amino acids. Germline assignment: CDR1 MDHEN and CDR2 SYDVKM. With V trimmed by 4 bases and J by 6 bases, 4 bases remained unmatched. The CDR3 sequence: CASSYYRGLQPQHF. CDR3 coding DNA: TGTGCCAGCAGTTACTACAGGGGGCTTCAGCCCCAGCATTTT.

This CDR3 is CASSLPDRDSAETQYF. The CDR3 DNA sequence: TGTGCCAGCAGCCTCCCAGACAGGGACAGTGCGGAGACCCAGTACTTC. V usage is TRBV5-4 and J usage is TRBJ2-5; 7 bases match TRBD1. With V trimmed by 4 bases and J by 5 bases, 14 bases remained unmatched. Germline values: CDR1 SGHNT, CDR2 YYREEE (reference sequence). The CDR3 is 16 residues long.

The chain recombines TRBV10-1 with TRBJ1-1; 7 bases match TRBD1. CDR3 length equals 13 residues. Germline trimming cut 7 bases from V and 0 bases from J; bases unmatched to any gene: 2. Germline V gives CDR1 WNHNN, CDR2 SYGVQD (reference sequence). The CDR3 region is CASKGQMNTEAFF. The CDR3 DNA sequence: TGCGCCAGCAAGGGACAGATGAACACTGAAGCTTTCTTT.

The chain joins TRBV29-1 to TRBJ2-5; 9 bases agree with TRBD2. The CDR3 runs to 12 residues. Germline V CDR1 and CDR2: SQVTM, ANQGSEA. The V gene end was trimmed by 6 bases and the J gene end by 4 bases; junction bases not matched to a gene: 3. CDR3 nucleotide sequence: TGCAGCGTCTTAGCGGGAGCAGAGACCCAGTACTTC. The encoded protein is CSVLAGAETQYF.

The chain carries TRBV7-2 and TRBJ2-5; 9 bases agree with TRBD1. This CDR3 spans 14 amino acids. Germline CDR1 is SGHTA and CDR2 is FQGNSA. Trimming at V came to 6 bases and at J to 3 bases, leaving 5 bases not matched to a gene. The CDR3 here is CASSKRTGEETQYF. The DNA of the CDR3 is TGTGCCAGCAGTAAGCGGACAGGGGAAGAGACCCAGTACTTC.

The CDR3 is CASSRANSYNEQFF. Here the CDR3 DNA reads TGTGCCAGTAGTAGGGCAAACTCCTACAATGAGCAGTTCTTC. The chain has TRBV19 and TRBJ2-1; D gene uncertain. The CDR3 covers 14 residues. Germline-derived CDR1 and CDR2 are LNHDA and SQIVND (reference sequence). Trimming removed 4 bases at V and 0 bases at J, with 7 bases between.

The CDR3 nucleotides read TGTGCCAGTAGGAGTTTTTATGGCTACACCTTC. Encoded protein: CASRSFYGYTF. This chain links TRBV19 with TRBJ1-2; D unresolved. The CDR3 consists of 11 residues. CDR1 and CDR2 (germline): LNHDA, SQIVND (reference sequence). The V gene lost 6 bases and the J gene lost 5 bases, with 7 bases spanning the gap. The whole variable domain, filled in from reference TRBV19 and TRBJ1-2, reads DGGITQSPKYLFRKEGQNVTLSCEQNLNHDAMYWYRQDPGQGLRLIYYSQIVNDFQKGDIAEGYSVSREKKESFPLTVTSAQKNPTAFYLCASRSFYGYTFGSGTRLTVV.

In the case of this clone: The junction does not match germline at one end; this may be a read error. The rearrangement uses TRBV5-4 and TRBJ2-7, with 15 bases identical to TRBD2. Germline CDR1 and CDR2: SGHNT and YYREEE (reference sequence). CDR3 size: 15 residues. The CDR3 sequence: CASSLGLAGGYEQYF. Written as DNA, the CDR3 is TGTGCCAGCAGTTTGGGACTAGCGGGAGGCTACGAGCAGTACTTC.

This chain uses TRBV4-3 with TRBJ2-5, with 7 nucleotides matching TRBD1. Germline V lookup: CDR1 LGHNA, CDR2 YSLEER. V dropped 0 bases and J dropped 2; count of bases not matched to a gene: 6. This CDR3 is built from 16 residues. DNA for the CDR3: TGCGCCAGCAGCCAAGAGACAGGGTATTTTCAAGAGACCCAGTACTTC. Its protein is CASSQETGYFQETQYF.

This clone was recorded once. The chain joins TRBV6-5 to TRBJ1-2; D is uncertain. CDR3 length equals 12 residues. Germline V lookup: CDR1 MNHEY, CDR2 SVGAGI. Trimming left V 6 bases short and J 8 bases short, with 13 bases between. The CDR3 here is CASSLGSGGYTF. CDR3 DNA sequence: TGTGCCAGCAGCCTCGGTTCAGGCGGCTACACCTTC.

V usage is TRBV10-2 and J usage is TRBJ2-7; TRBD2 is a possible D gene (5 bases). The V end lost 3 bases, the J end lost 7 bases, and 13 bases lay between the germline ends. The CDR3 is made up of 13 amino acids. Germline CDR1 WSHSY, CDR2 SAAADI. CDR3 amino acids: CASSDAGFGEQYF. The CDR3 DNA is TGCGCCAGCAGTGATGCGGGTTTTGGTGAGCAGTACTTC.

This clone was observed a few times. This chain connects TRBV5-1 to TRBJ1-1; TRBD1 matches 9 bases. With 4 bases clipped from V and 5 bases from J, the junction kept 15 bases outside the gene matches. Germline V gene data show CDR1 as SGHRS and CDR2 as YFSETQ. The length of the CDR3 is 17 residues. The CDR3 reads CASSPRGDREWRTEAFF. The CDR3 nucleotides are TGCGCCAGCAGCCCCAGGGGGGACAGGGAATGGAGAACTGAAGCTTTCTTT.

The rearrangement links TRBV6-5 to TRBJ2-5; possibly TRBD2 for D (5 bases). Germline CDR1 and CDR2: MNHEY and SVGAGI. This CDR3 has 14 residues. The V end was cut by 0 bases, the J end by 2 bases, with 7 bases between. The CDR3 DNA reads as TGTGCCAGCAGTTACTCGCTAGCTCAAGAGACCCAGTACTTC. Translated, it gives CASSYSLAQETQYF.

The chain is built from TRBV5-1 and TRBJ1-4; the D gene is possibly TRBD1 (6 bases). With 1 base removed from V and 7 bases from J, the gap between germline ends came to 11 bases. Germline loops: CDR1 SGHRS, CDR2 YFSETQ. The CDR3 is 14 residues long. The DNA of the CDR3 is TGCGCCAGCAGCTTGTCCGGGGGCGGTGAAAAACTGTTTTTT. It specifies CASSLSGGGEKLFF.

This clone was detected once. CDR3 nucleotide sequence: TGCGCCAGCAGCCAACTAGACAGGGGTAATAGAAACACCATATATTTT. This gives the protein CASSQLDRGNRNTIYF. The chain recombines TRBV4-1 with TRBJ1-3, with 8 bases fitting TRBD1. The CDR3 is 16 amino acids. Germline-derived CDR1 and CDR2 are MGHRA and YSYEKL. The V and J ends lost 2 bases and 5 bases, in that order; junction bases with no gene match: 8.

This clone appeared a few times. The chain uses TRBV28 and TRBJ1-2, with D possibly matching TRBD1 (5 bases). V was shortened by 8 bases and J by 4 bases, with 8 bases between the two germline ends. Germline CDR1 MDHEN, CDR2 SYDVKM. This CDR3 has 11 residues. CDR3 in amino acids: CASAQGYGYTF. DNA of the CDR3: TGTGCCAGCGCGCAGGGCTATGGCTACACCTTC.

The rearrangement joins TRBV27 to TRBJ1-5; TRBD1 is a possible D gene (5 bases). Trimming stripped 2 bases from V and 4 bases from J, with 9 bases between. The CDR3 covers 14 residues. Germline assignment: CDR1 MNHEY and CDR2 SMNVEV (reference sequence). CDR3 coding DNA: TGTGCCAGCAGTTTAGGGGACGGAAATCAGCCCCAGCATTTT. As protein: CASSLGDGNQPQHF.

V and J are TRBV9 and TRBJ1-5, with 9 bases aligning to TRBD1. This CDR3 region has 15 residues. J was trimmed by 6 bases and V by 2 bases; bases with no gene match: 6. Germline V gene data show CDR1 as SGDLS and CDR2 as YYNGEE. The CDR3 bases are TGTGCCAGCAGCGTCCTACAGGGGGCGGGTCAGCCCCAGCATTTT. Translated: CASSVLQGAGQPQHF. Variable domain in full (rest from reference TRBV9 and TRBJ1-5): DSGVTQTPKHLITATGQRVTLRCSPRSGDLSVYWYQQSLDQGLQFLIQYYNGEERAKGNILERFSAQQFPDLHSELNLSSLELGDSALYFCASSVLQGAGQPQHFGDGTRLSIL.

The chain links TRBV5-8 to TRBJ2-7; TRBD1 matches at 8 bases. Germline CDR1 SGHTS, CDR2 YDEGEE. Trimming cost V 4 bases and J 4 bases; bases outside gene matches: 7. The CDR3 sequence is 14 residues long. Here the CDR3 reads CASSGTGLSYEQYF. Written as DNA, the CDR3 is TGTGCCAGCAGCGGGACAGGACTATCTTACGAGCAGTACTTC.

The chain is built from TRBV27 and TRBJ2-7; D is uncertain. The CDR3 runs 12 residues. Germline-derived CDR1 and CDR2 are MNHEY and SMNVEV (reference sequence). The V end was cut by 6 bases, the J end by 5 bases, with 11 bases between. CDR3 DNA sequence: TGTGCCAGCAGACTTAACAGAGACGAGCAGTACTTC. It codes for CASRLNRDEQYF.

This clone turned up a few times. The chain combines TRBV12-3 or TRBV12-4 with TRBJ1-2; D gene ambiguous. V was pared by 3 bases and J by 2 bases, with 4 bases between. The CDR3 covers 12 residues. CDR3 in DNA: TGTGCCAGCAGTTTTATAAACTATGGCTACACCTTC. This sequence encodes CASSFINYGYTF.

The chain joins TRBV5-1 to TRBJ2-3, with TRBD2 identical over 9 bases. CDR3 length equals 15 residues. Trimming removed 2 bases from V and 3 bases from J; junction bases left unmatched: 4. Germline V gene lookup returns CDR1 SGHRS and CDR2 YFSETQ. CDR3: CASSLMTSGTDTQYF. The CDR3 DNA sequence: TGCGCCAGCAGCTTAATGACTAGCGGTACAGATACGCAGTATTTT.

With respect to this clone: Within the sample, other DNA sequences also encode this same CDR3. CDR3 loop: CASSVGQGVEETQYF. As DNA, the CDR3 is TGTGCCAGCAGCGTAGGGCAGGGGGTCGAAGAGACCCAGTACTTC. V usage is TRBV9 and J usage is TRBJ2-5, with 7 bases that match TRBD1. The CDR3 has 15 amino acids. CDR1 is SGDLS and CDR2 is YYNGEE in the germline V gene. Unmatched junction bases numbered 5, after V lost 0 bases and J lost 3 bases.